The 18 T cell receptor beta chains below come from one sample, sequenced in a study of CD4+ T cells in melanoma. The assay was immunoSEQ multiplex PCR, and TCRdb's table has in-frame clones only and misses some. The sample carries 20,000 to 25,000 clones, around 80% recorded once. The receptors were sampled from a human donor with melanoma.

The rearrangement joins TRBV5-5 to TRBJ1-3; D not certain. The ends were cut back, 0 bases at V and 2 bases at J, with 3 bases in the middle. Germline loops: CDR1 SGHKS, CDR2 YYEKEE (reference sequence). The CDR3 totals 13 residues. In DNA form, the CDR3 reads TGTGCCAGCAGCTTGGACCCTGGAAACACCATATATTTT. Amino acids: CASSLDPGNTIYF. Using reference TRBV5-5 and TRBJ1-3 for the parts outside the CDR3, the full variable domain is DAGVTQSPTHLIKTRGQQVTLRCSPISGHKSVSWYQQVLGQGPQFIFQYYEKEERGRGNFPDRFSARQFPNYSSELNVNALLLGDSALYLCASSLDPGNTIYFGEGSWLTVV.

V gene TRBV18 combines with J gene TRBJ1-1, with D possibly being TRBD1 (6 bases). The CDR3 contains 14 residues. The V gene lost 3 bases and the J gene lost 6 bases, with 14 bases spanning the gap. Germline V lookup: CDR1 KGHSH, CDR2 LQKENI. Written as DNA, the CDR3 is TGTGCCAGCTCACCCAGTTCAGGGGTCTCTGAAGCTTTCTTT. Protein: CASSPSSGVSEAFF.

This clone appeared a few times. This chain joins TRBV6-1 and TRBJ1-5, with 12 bases that match TRBD1. The germline V gene has CDR1 MNHNS and CDR2 SASEGT. The CDR3 covers 15 residues. J gave up 6 bases and V 3 bases, and 3 bases lay outside the gene matches. The CDR3, as DNA: TGTGCCAGCAGTGACCGGGACAGGGGGCTTCAGCCCCAGCATTTT. This codes for CASSDRDRGLQPQHF.

The rearrangement uses TRBV7-9 and TRBJ2-1; D not resolved. Germline lookup yields CDR1 SEHNR and CDR2 FQNEAQ (reference sequence). V lost 5 bases to trimming and J lost 8 bases, with 16 bases between them. The length of the CDR3 is 14 residues. The CDR3 region has the DNA TGTGCCAGCAGCCATCGTGGTTATTTCGATGAGCAGTTCTTC. The encoded protein is CASSHRGYFDEQFF. Using reference TRBV7-9 and TRBJ2-1 for the parts outside the CDR3, the full variable domain is DTGVSQNPRHKITKRGQNVTFRCDPISEHNRLYWYRQTLGQGPEFLTYFQNEAQLEKSRLLSDRFSAERPKGSFSTLEIQRTEQGDSAMYLCASSHRGYFDEQFFGPGTRLTVL.

V usage is TRBV15 and J usage is TRBJ2-6; no firm D call. Trimming left V 1 base short and J 0 bases short, with 7 bases between. The CDR3 extends over 16 amino acids. Germline lookup yields CDR1 LNHNV and CDR2 YYDKDF (reference sequence). The CDR3 DNA follows: TGTGCCACCAGCAGAGTAAGGAGCTCTGGGGCCAACGTCCTGACTTTC. Encoded protein: CATSRVRSSGANVLTF.

V gene TRBV2 combines with J gene TRBJ2-1; TRBD1 matches at 12 bases. Germline CDR1 and CDR2: SNHLY and FYNNEI. This CDR3 has 14 amino acids. Trimming cost V 8 bases and J 8 bases; bases outside gene matches: 7. CDR3 bases: TGTGCCAGCCGCCGGGACAGGGGGCCCTATGAGCAGTTCTTC. Its protein is CASRRDRGPYEQFF.

This clone was detected only once. This chain connects TRBV19 to TRBJ1-3, with D perhaps matching TRBD1 (5 bases). CDR1 and CDR2 (germline): LNHDA, SQIVND (reference sequence). The CDR3 is 15 amino acids. V lost 5 bases and J lost 7, with 18 bases in between. The CDR3: CASSFRTAGRNTIYF. CDR3 DNA sequence: TGTGCCAGTAGTTTCCGTACTGCGGGGCGGAACACCATATATTTT.

The chain carries TRBV14 and TRBJ2-2; 8 nucleotides line up with TRBD1. The CDR3 loop spans 14 amino acids. V lost 4 bases to trimming and J lost 6 bases; unmatched junction nucleotides: 4. Germline V CDR1 and CDR2: SGHDN, FVKESK. CDR3 region: CASSPRQGSGELFF. CDR3 nucleotide sequence: TGTGCCAGCAGCCCTCGACAGGGGTCCGGGGAGCTGTTTTTT.

V and J are TRBV7-3 and TRBJ2-2; no clear D gene. V dropped 1 base and J dropped 6 bases, with 6 bases sitting between them. This CDR3 contains 13 residues. From germline, CDR1 is SGHTA and CDR2 FQGTGA. DNA for the CDR3: TGTGCCAGCAGCTTAAATCGGGCCGGGGAGCTGTTTTTT. Protein product: CASSLNRAGELFF.

This chain connects TRBV5-1 to TRBJ2-3; 9 nucleotides line up with TRBD2. This CDR3 has 17 residues. CDR1 is SGHRS, CDR2 YFSETQ, per germline. The ends lost 3 bases at V and 5 bases at J; junction bases unmatched: 13. The CDR3, as DNA: TGCGCCAGCAGCTCCGATCCTAGCGGGGTTTTGCAAGATACGCAGTATTTT. Residues: CASSSDPSGVLQDTQYF.

This chain uses TRBV4-1 with TRBJ2-2; a weak D match, TRBD1 (6 bases). Per the germline V gene, CDR1 is MGHRA and CDR2 is YSYEKL. V was cut by 2 bases and J by 0 bases, with 7 bases left in between. The CDR3 spans 15 residues. The CDR3 coding sequence is TGCGCCAGCAGCCAACAGGGGACGAACACCGGGGAGCTGTTTTTT. It codes for CASSQQGTNTGELFF.

The chain has TRBV5-1 and TRBJ2-3; D is ambiguous. Germline V lookup: CDR1 SGHRS, CDR2 YFSETQ. The CDR3 extends over 13 amino acids. V lost 4 bases and J lost 5, with 11 bases in between. CDR3: CASSLRPGDTQYF. CDR3 bases: TGCGCCAGCAGCCTACGGCCGGGAGATACGCAGTATTTT.

The chain carries TRBV6-6 and TRBJ1-4; 8 bases are shared with TRBD1. CDR3 length equals 14 residues. The V segment lost 4 bases and the J segment 5 bases; nucleotides outside the gene matches: 3. CDR1 and CDR2 (germline): MNHNY, SVGAGI (reference sequence). CDR3 nucleotide sequence: TGTGCCAGCAGTTCGACAGGGGTAAATGAAAAACTGTTTTTT. Protein: CASSSTGVNEKLFF.

This sequence joins TRBV2 and TRBJ2-4; D might be TRBD1 or TRBD2, each matching 6 bases. Per the germline V gene, CDR1 is SNHLY and CDR2 is FYNNEI. The CDR3 is made up of 14 amino acids. Trimming took off 8 bases at V and 0 bases at J, with 11 bases between the two ends. CDR3 sequence reads: CASGRGVAKNIQYF. CDR3 coding DNA: TGTGCCAGCGGTAGGGGGGTAGCCAAAAACATTCAGTACTTC.

This clone has a handful of counts. The gene calls are TRBV7-9 and TRBJ1-1; 11 bases match TRBD1. This CDR3 contains 16 residues. The ends lost 1 base at V and 8 bases at J; junction bases unmatched: 9. CDR1 is SEHNR and CDR2 is FQNEAQ in the germline V gene (reference sequence). CDR3 bases: TGTGCCAGCAGCTTAGGGGGGACAGGGGGACGTCCGGAAGCTTTCTTT. Amino acid sequence: CASSLGGTGGRPEAFF.

The rearrangement joins TRBV2 to TRBJ1-1; D might be TRBD1 (5 bases). Trimming stripped 7 bases from V and 3 bases from J, with 12 bases between. This CDR3 spans 13 amino acids. Germline V gives CDR1 SNHLY, CDR2 FYNNEI. As DNA, the CDR3 is TGTGCCAGCAAGAAGGACACCTACACTGAAGCTTTCTTT. Translating gives CASKKDTYTEAFF.

This clone was counted once. The chain combines TRBV6-1 with TRBJ2-5, with D possibly TRBD2 on 5 matching bases. The CDR3 extends over 13 amino acids. Germline V gene sequence: CDR1 MNHNS, CDR2 SASEGT. The germline V and J ends were trimmed by 7 bases and 5 bases, with 14 bases remaining between them. The CDR3 DNA sequence: TGTGCCAGCAATCGGGGAACACCGGAGACCCAGTACTTC. This gives the protein CASNRGTPETQYF.

The CDR3 DNA reads TGTGCCAGCAGCTTGGCTGGACAGGGGAGTACCTACGAGCAGTACTTC. This codes for CASSLAGQGSTYEQYF. The chain links TRBV7-9 to TRBJ2-7; the match to TRBD1 covers 9 bases. This CDR3 is built from 16 residues. V lost 3 bases to trimming and J lost 2 bases; unmatched junction nucleotides: 8. The V gene's germline CDR1 is SEHNR and CDR2 FQNEAQ (reference sequence).